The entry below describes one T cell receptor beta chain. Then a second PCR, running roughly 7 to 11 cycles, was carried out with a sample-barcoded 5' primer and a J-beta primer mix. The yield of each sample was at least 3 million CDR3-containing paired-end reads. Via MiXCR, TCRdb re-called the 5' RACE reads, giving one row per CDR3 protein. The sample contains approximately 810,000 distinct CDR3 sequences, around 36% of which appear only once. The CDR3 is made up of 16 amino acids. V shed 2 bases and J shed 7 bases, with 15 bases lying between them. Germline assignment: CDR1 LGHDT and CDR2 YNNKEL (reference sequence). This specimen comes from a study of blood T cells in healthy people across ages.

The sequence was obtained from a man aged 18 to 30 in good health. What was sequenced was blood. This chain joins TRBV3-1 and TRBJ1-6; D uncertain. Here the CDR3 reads CASSQPVGGPNSPLHF. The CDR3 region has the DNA TGTGCCAGCAGCCAACCGGTAGGAGGGCCGAATTCACCCCTCCACTTT.